The 27 T cell receptor beta chains presented below share a single source sample, sequenced in a study of cytomegalovirus exposure and HLA in healthy donors. Primers for the PCR totalled 60 Vbeta and 13 Jbeta. Assay used: immunoSEQ multiplex PCR; TCRdb lists only in-frame clones, some missing. The table has approximately 140,000 clones, about four fifths seen once. Sequences were obtained from PBMCs. The receptors come from a woman between 40 and 50 years old in good health and CMV-seropositive.

This clone was counted a few times. This chain links TRBV5-1 with TRBJ1-1; the D gene is possibly TRBD1 (6 bases). This CDR3 contains 16 residues. Germline CDR1 reads SGHRS; CDR2 reads YFSETQ. V shed 0 bases and J shed 5 bases, with 17 bases lying between them. CDR3 amino acids: CASSLGVQGLGTEAFF. CDR3 bases: TGCGCCAGCAGCTTGGGGGTTCAGGGGCTCGGGACTGAAGCTTTCTTT.

The chain has TRBV30 and TRBJ1-2; 9 bases are a match to TRBD1. The germline gives CDR1 GTSNPN, CDR2 SVGIG (reference sequence). The CDR3 has 13 residues. The ends lost 8 bases at V and 2 bases at J; junction bases unmatched: 6. CDR3 DNA: TGTGCCACTACCGGGACAGGGAACTATGGCTACACCTTC. Its translation is CATTGTGNYGYTF.

The chain has TRBV27 and TRBJ1-1; possibly TRBD1 for D (6 bases). The CDR3 runs 14 residues. The germline gives CDR1 MNHEY, CDR2 SMNVEV (reference sequence). Between the trimmed V and J ends, which lost 5 bases and 4 bases, there was a span of 14 bases. The CDR3 loop is CASSNRRGATEAFF. The CDR3 nucleotides read TGTGCCAGCAGTAATCGACGGGGGGCCACTGAAGCTTTCTTT.

The chain joins TRBV18 to TRBJ1-1; 8 bases match TRBD1. The CDR3 length is 16 residues. Trimming at V came to 3 bases and at J to 4 bases, leaving 10 bases not matched to a gene. Germline lookup yields CDR1 KGHSH and CDR2 LQKENI. CDR3 coding DNA: TGTGCCAGCTCACCCCGGACAGGGACCATCTTCACTGAAGCTTTCTTT. Its translation: CASSPRTGTIFTEAFF.

CDR3 sequence (DNA): TGTGCCATCAGTGAGTCGCGACTAGCGGGCGAGCAGTACTTC. Translating it yields CAISESRLAGEQYF. The chain has TRBV10-3 and TRBJ2-7; 10 bases agree with TRBD2. The germline V gene encodes CDR1 ENHRY and CDR2 SYGVKD. J lost 6 bases, V lost 0 bases, and 2 bases had no gene match. The length of the CDR3 is 14 residues.

The V gene is TRBV9, the J gene TRBJ2-5; 10 positions agree with TRBD2. This CDR3 region has 17 residues. Trimming removed 2 bases from V and 1 base from J; junction bases left unmatched: 8. Germline V CDR1 and CDR2: SGDLS, YYNGEE. The CDR3 sequence is CASSVGLAGAPQETQYF. The CDR3 DNA follows: TGTGCCAGCAGCGTGGGGCTAGCGGGAGCCCCCCAAGAGACCCAGTACTTC.

This clone was seen only a few times. The rearrangement uses TRBV5-6 and TRBJ2-7, with D unresolved. In germline, CDR1 is SGHDT, CDR2 YYEEEE. V was cut by 0 bases and J by 2 bases, with 9 bases left in between. The CDR3 spans 14 residues. The CDR3: CASSLGRPAYEQYF. CDR3 in DNA: TGTGCCAGCAGCTTGGGCAGGCCAGCCTACGAGCAGTACTTC.

This sequence joins TRBV11-2 and TRBJ2-2; TRBD1 agrees at 8 bases. The CDR3 sequence is 13 residues long. The V segment lost 5 bases and the J segment 6 bases; nucleotides outside the gene matches: 2. Germline CDR1 SGHAT, CDR2 FQNNGV. The CDR3 nucleotides read TGTGCCAGCAGCCCACAGGGGGCCGGGGAGCTGTTTTTT. Protein sequence: CASSPQGAGELFF.

This chain connects TRBV6-1 to TRBJ2-5, with a tentative D call TRBD2 (6 bases). The J call may be incorrect, as the DNA end agrees better with TRBJ2-7. Per the germline V gene, CDR1 is MNHNS and CDR2 is SASEGT. The CDR3 contains 12 residues. This CDR3 reads CASSPAGYEQYF. CDR3 bases: TGTGCCAGCAGCCCCGCGGGGTACGAGCAGTACTTC.

The chain combines TRBV28 with TRBJ2-5; 12 bases line up with TRBD2. The CDR3 totals 17 residues. The junction had 12 bases not matched to a gene; V was cut back by 5 bases and J by 5 bases. Germline CDR1 MDHEN, CDR2 SYDVKM. The CDR3 region is CASSPGRLAGAGETQYF. Written as DNA, the CDR3 is TGTGCCAGCAGTCCCGGCCGACTAGCGGGAGCGGGTGAGACCCAGTACTTC.

The V and J genes are TRBV7-9 and TRBJ2-7, with 8 bases lining up with TRBD2. Germline V gene lookup returns CDR1 SEHNR and CDR2 FQNEAQ (reference sequence). The CDR3 extends over 13 amino acids. J gave up 3 bases and V 7 bases, and 5 bases lay outside the gene matches. CDR3 amino acids: CASINGRGYEQYF. CDR3 sequence (DNA): TGTGCCAGCATAAACGGGAGGGGCTACGAGCAGTACTTC.

The CDR3 spells CASSQLAGVGTDTQYF. The CDR3 bases are TGTGCCAGCAGCCAACTAGCGGGAGTAGGCACAGATACGCAGTATTTT. The rearrangement links TRBV4-2 to TRBJ2-3; 10 bases map to TRBD2. V was clipped by 2 bases and J by 1 base; unmatched bases: 3. This CDR3 spans 16 amino acids. The germline V gene encodes CDR1 LGHNA and CDR2 YNFKEQ.

This clone was counted only a few times. The rearrangement uses TRBV19 and TRBJ1-2, with 10 bases identical to TRBD1. CDR3 length: 15 amino acids. CDR1 and CDR2 (germline): LNHDA, SQIVND (reference sequence). The junction had 11 bases not matched to a gene; V was cut back by 6 bases and J by 7 bases. DNA for the CDR3: TGTGCCAGTAGCCATCTGAGGGGGACAGGGGTTGGCTACACCTTC. Protein: CASSHLRGTGVGYTF.

A single count supports this clone. J is TRBJ1-2 and V is TRBV7-9; D ambiguous. The CDR3 contains 13 residues. The ends were cut back, 10 bases at V and 8 bases at J, with 20 bases in the middle. The germline CDR1 and CDR2 sequences are SEHNR and FQNEAQ (reference sequence). CDR3 sequence reads: CATRRPDGKGYTF. The CDR3 bases are TGTGCCACTCGGAGGCCAGACGGCAAGGGCTACACCTTC.

The chain uses TRBV5-8 and TRBJ2-7; D perhaps matches TRBD1 (8 bases). The ends were cut back, 0 bases at V and 6 bases at J, with 19 bases in the middle. The germline V gene has CDR1 SGHTS and CDR2 YDEGEE. CDR3 size: 16 residues. CDR3 loop: CASSLELGQGGGEQYF. The CDR3 region has the DNA TGTGCCAGCAGCTTGGAGTTAGGACAGGGAGGGGGCGAGCAGTACTTC.

The chain combines TRBV7-3 with TRBJ2-2, with a possible D match to TRBD2 (5 bases). CDR3 length equals 13 residues. Germline lookup yields CDR1 SGHTA and CDR2 FQGTGA. Trimming stripped 6 bases from V and 5 bases from J, with 10 bases between. The CDR3, as DNA: TGTGCCAGCAGTAGTTCGGGAACCGGGGAGCTGTTTTTT. Translated, it gives CASSSSGTGELFF.

V gene TRBV7-9 combines with J gene TRBJ1-5, with 9 bases lining up with TRBD1. The CDR3 length is 15 residues. The J segment lost 4 bases and the V segment lost 4 bases, leaving 5 bases of the junction unmatched. Germline-derived CDR1 and CDR2 are SEHNR and FQNEAQ (reference sequence). The CDR3 region has the DNA TGTGCCAGCAGCTCGGGACAGGGAGGTAATCAGCCCCAGCATTTT. Amino acids: CASSSGQGGNQPQHF.

The V and J genes are TRBV13 and TRBJ2-1; D is unclear. Trimming took 3 bases from V and 4 from J, leaving 4 bases between them. This CDR3 is 12 amino acids long. CDR1 and CDR2 (germline): PRHDT, FYEKMQ (reference sequence). CDR3 sequence (DNA): TGTGCCAGCAGCTTCGGTTACAATGAGCAGTTCTTC. Translation: CASSFGYNEQFF.

The chain has TRBV19 and TRBJ2-1; TRBD1 might be the D (7 bases). Germline assignment: CDR1 LNHDA and CDR2 SQIVND (reference sequence). The V gene lost 7 bases and the J gene lost 9 bases, with 10 bases spanning the gap. This CDR3 has 11 residues. The CDR3 loop is CASIQGGEQFF. The CDR3 nucleotides read TGTGCCAGTATTCAGGGGGGTGAGCAGTTCTTC.

The V call is TRBV7-9, the J call TRBJ2-6; D is ambiguous. The ends were cut back, 6 bases at V and 0 bases at J, with 12 bases in the middle. There are 16 residues in the CDR3. Germline lookup yields CDR1 SEHNR and CDR2 FQNEAQ (reference sequence). In nucleotides, the CDR3 is TGTGCCAGCAGTCCAGTTTGGTTCTCTGGGGCCAACGTCCTGACTTTC. Protein: CASSPVWFSGANVLTF. The full variable domain, in which reference TRBV7-9 and TRBJ2-6 provide the parts outside the CDR3, is DTGVSQNPRHKITKRGQNVTFRCDPISEHNRLYWYRQTLGQGPEFLTYFQNEAQLEKSRLLSDRFSAERPKGSFSTLEIQRTEQGDSAMYLCASSPVWFSGANVLTFGAGSRLTVL.

The chain recombines TRBV28 with TRBJ1-4, with 9 bases that match TRBD1. Trimming took 8 bases from V and 8 from J; bases not matched to a gene: 12. CDR1 is MDHEN, CDR2 SYDVKM, per germline. CDR3 size: 15 residues. The CDR3 reads CASGTQGAGGEKLFF. The CDR3 DNA reads TGTGCCAGCGGTACACAGGGGGCTGGAGGGGAAAAACTGTTTTTT.

V gene TRBV5-8 combines with J gene TRBJ2-7, with 7 nucleotides matching TRBD1. The CDR3 length is 13 residues. The J segment lost 3 bases and the V segment lost 4 bases, leaving 4 bases of the junction unmatched. The germline gives CDR1 SGHTS, CDR2 YDEGEE. The CDR3 nucleotides read TGTGCCAGCAGCACCAGGGGGTTCTACGAGCAGTACTTC. As protein: CASSTRGFYEQYF.

This chain uses TRBV19 with TRBJ1-5; TRBD1 matches 7 bases. J lost 3 bases, V lost 3 bases, and 17 bases had no gene match. CDR3 size: 19 residues. The germline CDR1 and CDR2 sequences are LNHDA and SQIVND (reference sequence). The DNA of the CDR3 is TGTGCCAGTAGTATCGGAGGTCTGGCAGGGGGTTTTTTCAATCAGCCCCAGCATTTT. Translation gives CASSIGGLAGGFFNQPQHF.

The chain has TRBV6-1 and TRBJ1-1, with 9 bases aligning to TRBD1. The J segment lost 4 bases and the V segment lost 6 bases, leaving 9 bases of the junction unmatched. CDR1 and CDR2 from the germline V gene are MNHNS and SASEGT. The CDR3 is made up of 15 amino acids. The CDR3 loop reads CASSYGTGFSTEAFF. The CDR3 coding sequence is TGTGCCAGCAGCTACGGGACAGGGTTTTCCACTGAAGCTTTCTTT.

For this clone: Other DNA sequences in the sample encode the same CDR3. The rearrangement uses TRBV2 and TRBJ2-7, with a possible D match to TRBD1 (5 bases). The CDR3 is made up of 12 amino acids. Germline V CDR1 and CDR2: SNHLY, FYNNEI. Trimming left V 5 bases short and J 4 bases short, with 9 bases between. CDR3 region: CASSSQGYEQYF. The CDR3 coding sequence is TGTGCCAGCAGTTCTCAGGGTTACGAGCAGTACTTC. Filled out from reference TRBV2 and TRBJ2-7, the complete variable domain reads EPEVTQTPSHQVTQMGQEVILRCVPISNHLYFYWYRQILGQKVEFLVSFYNNEISEKSEIFDDQFSVERPDGSNFTLKIRSTKLEDSAMYFCASSSQGYEQYFGPGTRLTVT.

The J gene is TRBJ2-3, the V gene TRBV19; tentatively, D is TRBD2 (5 bases). The CDR3 extends over 13 amino acids. Trimming cost V 7 bases and J 5 bases, with 13 bases left between them. Germline V lookup: CDR1 LNHDA, CDR2 SQIVND (reference sequence). The CDR3 coding sequence is TGTGCCAGTAAGGACTGGAATTTAGATACGCAGTATTTT. This codes for CASKDWNLDTQYF.

This sequence joins TRBV27 and TRBJ1-5; possible D gene TRBD1, 5 bases. The germline CDR1 and CDR2 sequences are MNHEY and SMNVEV (reference sequence). The V gene lost 5 bases and the J gene lost 3 bases, with 14 bases spanning the gap. The CDR3 sequence is 15 residues long. The CDR3 is CASSPLGLINQPQHF. In nucleotides, the CDR3 is TGTGCCAGCAGTCCACTGGGACTGATCAATCAGCCCCAGCATTTT.